Each of the 29 T cell receptor beta chains below was sequenced from the same sample in a study of shared clonotypes between healthy human individuals. TCRdb's table, derived via immunoSEQ multiplex PCR, lists solely in-frame clones and lacks some. The sample has approximately 100,000 clones, around 71% seen once. Sequencing was carried out using memory CD8+ T cells sorted from blood. The subset was: CD45RO+ cells pooled with CCR7-negative TemRA cells. The receptors here all came from a woman aged 30 to 39 in good health.

The chain couples TRBV11-2 to TRBJ2-7; tentative D call: TRBD1 (6 bases). This CDR3 has 14 amino acids. Germline CDR1 is SGHAT and CDR2 is FQNNGV. V was clipped by 5 bases and J by 3 bases, with 14 bases between them. The CDR3 DNA follows: TGTGCCAGCAGCCCTTTGACAGGACTCTACGAGCAGTACTTC. Translating it yields CASSPLTGLYEQYF.

V is TRBV5-4 and J is TRBJ1-2; no definite D call. V was clipped by 0 bases and J by 6 bases, with 15 bases between them. Germline CDR1 reads SGHNT; CDR2 reads YYREEE (reference sequence). CDR3 length equals 15 residues. CDR3 amino acids: CASSLELLPSDGYTF. The CDR3 region has the DNA TGTGCCAGCAGCTTGGAACTACTCCCCTCCGATGGCTACACCTTC.

The J gene is TRBJ2-5, the V gene TRBV5-1; TRBD1 matches 7 bases. The CDR3 length is 14 residues. V dropped 4 bases and J dropped 7; count of bases not matched to a gene: 10. Germline values: CDR1 SGHRS, CDR2 YFSETQ. The CDR3 coding sequence is TGCGCCAGCAGCCAGGGACAGATGGGCGCGACCCAGTACTTC. It is translated as CASSQGQMGATQYF.

The CDR3 DNA is TGTGCCAGCAGCTTAACTAATGGTGATACGCAGTATTTT. The encoded protein is CASSLTNGDTQYF. V and J are TRBV7-2 and TRBJ2-3; unclear D gene. The CDR3 is made up of 13 amino acids. V was clipped by 2 bases and J by 6 bases, with 9 bases between them. Per the germline V gene, CDR1 is SGHTA and CDR2 is FQGNSA.

The chain combines TRBV30 with TRBJ2-7; the match to TRBD1 covers 9 bases. V shed 8 bases, J shed 8 bases, and the junction held 13 bases outside the gene matches. Germline V gene data show CDR1 as GTSNPN and CDR2 as SVGIG (reference sequence). The length of the CDR3 is 13 residues. CDR3 DNA: TGTGCCACTAGTACAGGGGGCTTGCTGCAGCAGTACTTC. Residues: CATSTGGLLQQYF.

The sample holds a few counts of this clone. CDR3 DNA: TGTGCCAGCAGTACTAGCGGGAATAGTAATGACAATGAGCAGTTCTTC. It is translated as CASSTSGNSNDNEQFF. The chain employs TRBV2 and TRBJ2-1; 10 bases align to TRBD2. The germline CDR1 and CDR2 sequences are SNHLY and FYNNEI. The CDR3 totals 16 residues. V gave up 5 bases and J gave up 5 bases; unmatched junction bases: 9. Full variable domain (outside the CDR3, taken from reference TRBV2 and TRBJ2-1): EPEVTQTPSHQVTQMGQEVILRCVPISNHLYFYWYRQILGQKVEFLVSFYNNEISEKSEIFDDQFSVERPDGSNFTLKIRSTKLEDSAMYFCASSTSGNSNDNEQFFGPGTRLTVL.

In this sample, this clone turned up a few times. The rearrangement joins TRBV9 to TRBJ2-2; 7 bases agree with TRBD1. The length of the CDR3 is 16 residues. CDR1 is SGDLS, CDR2 YYNGEE, per germline. After removal of 0 bases from V and 8 bases from J, the junction contained 10 bases not matched to a gene. Written as DNA, the CDR3 is TGTGCCAGCAGCGTAGGGATAGGGGGCGAGGCTGGGGAGCTGTTTTTT. This translates into CASSVGIGGEAGELFF. The full variable domain, in which reference TRBV9 and TRBJ2-2 provide the parts outside the CDR3, is DSGVTQTPKHLITATGQRVTLRCSPRSGDLSVYWYQQSLDQGLQFLIQYYNGEERAKGNILERFSAQQFPDLHSELNLSSLELGDSALYFCASSVGIGGEAGELFFGEGSRLTVL.

V is TRBV5-1 and J is TRBJ2-1, with 8 positions matching TRBD2. The junction had 9 bases not matched to a gene; V was cut back by 4 bases and J by 9 bases. The CDR3 extends over 14 amino acids. The germline V gene encodes CDR1 SGHRS and CDR2 YFSETQ. The CDR3 region is CASSGRTSLGEQFF. Here the CDR3 DNA reads TGCGCCAGCAGCGGGAGGACTAGCCTGGGTGAGCAGTTCTTC.

The V call is TRBV7-9, the J call TRBJ2-6, with D uncertain. Germline V gene sequence: CDR1 SEHNR, CDR2 FQNEAQ (reference sequence). V shed 4 bases and J shed 1 base, with 8 bases lying between them. This CDR3 is built from 15 residues. The CDR3 DNA is TGTGCCAGCAGCTCAACACAATCTGGGGCCAACGTCCTGACTTTC. The encoded protein is CASSSTQSGANVLTF.

This clone was recorded many times. V usage is TRBV6-1 and J usage is TRBJ2-6; D unclear. Trimming pared 4 bases from V and 0 bases from J, leaving 7 bases between. From germline, CDR1 is MNHNS and CDR2 SASEGT. The CDR3 length is 15 residues. The CDR3 here is CASSASSSGANVLTF. The DNA for the CDR3 is TGTGCCAGCAGTGCCAGCTCCTCTGGGGCCAACGTCCTGACTTTC.

The rearrangement joins TRBV15 to TRBJ1-5, with D unresolved. Germline V gives CDR1 LNHNV, CDR2 YYDKDF (reference sequence). The length of the CDR3 is 14 residues. V lost 1 base, J lost 4 bases, and 8 bases lay in between. CDR3: CATSRGSGNQPQHF. The DNA of the CDR3 is TGTGCCACCAGCAGAGGGTCGGGGAATCAGCCCCAGCATTTT.

The chain is built from TRBV9 and TRBJ2-1; D remains ambiguous. Germline V gene data show CDR1 as SGDLS and CDR2 as YYNGEE. CDR3 length: 12 residues. With 0 bases removed from V and 7 bases from J, the gap between germline ends came to 5 bases. CDR3 nucleotide sequence: TGTGCCAGCAGCGTAGGCGAGAATGAGCAGTTCTTC. Protein: CASSVGENEQFF.

The V and J genes are TRBV28 and TRBJ2-1, with 8 bases identical to TRBD1. The CDR3 covers 15 residues. Germline V lookup: CDR1 MDHEN, CDR2 SYDVKM. V shed 6 bases, J shed 6 bases, and the junction held 10 bases outside the gene matches. Here the CDR3 reads CASSHGQGEVNEQFF. CDR3 bases: TGTGCCAGCAGCCATGGACAGGGTGAAGTCAATGAGCAGTTCTTC.

This chain links TRBV27 with TRBJ2-1; possibly TRBD1 or TRBD2 for D (5 bases each). Trimming removed 5 bases from V and 4 bases from J, with 15 bases in between. The CDR3 covers 15 residues. Germline CDR1 is MNHEY and CDR2 is SMNVEV (reference sequence). The CDR3 reads CASSDRDLDYNEQFF. DNA of the CDR3: TGTGCCAGCAGTGACCGGGACCTAGATTACAATGAGCAGTTCTTC.

This clone was counted a few times. This chain links TRBV7-3 with TRBJ2-6, with 10 bases that match TRBD2. The trim removed 5 bases at V and 0 bases at J, leaving 7 bases unmatched. The CDR3 has 18 residues. CDR1 and CDR2 from the germline V gene are SGHTA and FQGTGA. In DNA, the CDR3 is TGTGCCAGCAGCGTCGGGACTAGCGTCCACTCTGGGGCCAACGTCCTGACTTTC. Translating it yields CASSVGTSVHSGANVLTF. Together with reference TRBV7-3 and TRBJ2-6, the CDR3 gives the full variable domain: GAGVSQTPSNKVTEKGKYVELRCDPISGHTALYWYRQSLGQGPEFLIYFQGTGAADDSGLPNDRFFAVRPEGSVSTLKIQRTERGDSAVYLCASSVGTSVHSGANVLTFGAGSRLTVL.

The chain has TRBV19 and TRBJ2-1; D is tentatively TRBD1 or TRBD2 (7 bases each). The V gene's germline CDR1 is LNHDA and CDR2 SQIVND (reference sequence). Trimming cost V 6 bases and J 5 bases, with 14 bases left between them. This CDR3 has 14 amino acids. CDR3 coding DNA: TGTGCCAGTAGCAGGGGGGGAGATAACAATGAGCAGTTCTTC. As protein: CASSRGGDNNEQFF. Together with reference TRBV19 and TRBJ2-1, the CDR3 gives the full variable domain: DGGITQSPKYLFRKEGQNVTLSCEQNLNHDAMYWYRQDPGQGLRLIYYSQIVNDFQKGDIAEGYSVSREKKESFPLTVTSAQKNPTAFYLCASSRGGDNNEQFFGPGTRLTVL.

This clone showed up just a few times. CDR3 sequence (DNA): TGTGCCACTGTTTGGGGCTCCACCGGGGAGCTGTTTTTT. Its protein product is CATVWGSTGELFF. The V and J genes are TRBV6-5 and TRBJ2-2; a possible D gene is TRBD1 (5 bases). The CDR3 has 13 residues. The ends were cut back, 10 bases at V and 4 bases at J, with 13 bases in the middle. Germline CDR1 and CDR2: MNHEY and SVGAGI.

V and J are TRBV19 and TRBJ2-6; D ambiguous. The CDR3 runs 18 residues. Trimming stripped 5 bases from V and 5 bases from J, with 22 bases between. From germline, CDR1 is LNHDA and CDR2 SQIVND (reference sequence). CDR3 in DNA: TGTGCCAGTAGTTGTGGAACGACAAATCACAATCGGGCCAACGTCCTGACTTTC. This encodes CASSCGTTNHNRANVLTF.

Turning to this clone: Other DNA sequences in the same sample also yield this CDR3. V usage is TRBV5-1 and J usage is TRBJ1-1; TRBD1 matches at 9 bases. The germline CDR1 and CDR2 sequences are SGHRS and YFSETQ. The CDR3 runs 17 residues. J gave up 2 bases and V 0 bases, and 8 bases lay outside the gene matches. In DNA, the CDR3 is TGCGCCAGCAGCTTGGAGGCGGGACAGGGATTCAACACTGAAGCTTTCTTT. The encoded protein is CASSLEAGQGFNTEAFF.

This clone was seen ten or more times. The chain employs TRBV5-1 and TRBJ1-4; 9 bases agree with TRBD1. The CDR3 consists of 18 residues. CDR1 and CDR2 (germline): SGHRS, YFSETQ. V shed 0 bases and J 8 bases; nucleotides not matched to a gene: 14. This CDR3 reads CASSLARDREYGWEKLFF. CDR3 DNA sequence: TGCGCCAGCAGCTTGGCTCGGGACAGGGAATATGGTTGGGAAAAACTGTTTTTT.

The chain joins TRBV13 to TRBJ2-3, with 10 bases aligning to TRBD2. The V and J ends lost 4 bases and 6 bases, in that order; junction bases with no gene match: 7. The CDR3 spans 15 residues. Germline V CDR1 and CDR2: PRHDT, FYEKMQ (reference sequence). CDR3 nucleotide sequence: TGTGCCAGCAGCTACCTAGCGGGAGAAGGTGATACGCAGTATTTT. Translated: CASSYLAGEGDTQYF.

Judged by abundance, this clone is medium-sized. The sample carries other DNA sequences with the same CDR3. The V gene is TRBV6-1, the J gene TRBJ2-7, with D perhaps matching TRBD2 (5 bases). This CDR3 has 13 amino acids. Trimming removed 5 bases at V and 7 bases at J, with 15 bases between. Looked up from germline, CDR1 is MNHNS and CDR2 is SASEGT. CDR3 DNA: TGTGCCAGCAGTTCCGGACTTCTCGGGGAGCAGTACTTC. As protein: CASSSGLLGEQYF.

This clone has only one observation. This chain connects TRBV7-8 to TRBJ1-5; D not resolved. Germline-derived CDR1 and CDR2 are SGHVS and FQNEAQ. V lost 5 bases and J 6 bases, leaving 14 bases between the germline ends. This CDR3 spans 14 amino acids. Here the CDR3 reads CASSLSRFRQPQHF. CDR3 in DNA: TGTGCCAGCAGCCTCAGTAGGTTTCGTCAGCCCCAGCATTTT.

The chain combines TRBV18 with TRBJ2-7; no clear D gene. CDR1 is KGHSH and CDR2 is LQKENI in the germline V gene. V dropped 0 bases and J dropped 7 bases, with 16 bases sitting between them. This CDR3 has 15 amino acids. CDR3 residues: CASSPPPGIGIEQYF. The DNA for the CDR3 is TGTGCCAGCTCACCACCCCCCGGTATTGGTATAGAGCAGTACTTC.

This clone was observed a single time. The chain uses TRBV28 and TRBJ2-3; D gene ambiguous. The V gene's germline CDR1 is MDHEN and CDR2 SYDVKM. The CDR3 spans 13 residues. Trimming shortened V by 1 base and J by 1 base, and 3 bases separated the two germline ends. The CDR3 reads CASSLFGTDTQYF. CDR3 coding DNA: TGTGCCAGCAGTTTATTCGGCACAGATACGCAGTATTTT.

The V call is TRBV10-2, the J call TRBJ1-1; D unclear. Between the trimmed V and J ends, which lost 4 bases and 3 bases, there was a span of 9 bases. The germline V gene encodes CDR1 WSHSY and CDR2 SAAADI. This CDR3 spans 13 amino acids. CDR3 nucleotide sequence: TGCGCCAGCAGTGGCAGTTGGGACACTGAAGCTTTCTTT. Its protein product is CASSGSWDTEAFF.

The gene calls are TRBV15 and TRBJ1-1; D remains ambiguous. V was shortened by 10 bases and J by 1 base, with 13 bases between the two germline ends. CDR1 LNHNV and CDR2 YYDKDF come from the germline V gene (reference sequence). CDR3 length equals 13 residues. CDR3 region: CASKETPNTEAFF. CDR3 nucleotide sequence: TGTGCCAGCAAAGAAACCCCGAACACTGAAGCTTTCTTT.

This clone showed up many times. The J gene is TRBJ2-3, the V gene TRBV5-6; D is uncertain. Looked up from germline, CDR1 is SGHDT and CDR2 is YYEEEE. V was pared by 4 bases and J by 1 base, with 13 bases between. This CDR3 region has 15 residues. The CDR3 sequence is CASSQNYRGTDTQYF. The CDR3 nucleotides read TGTGCCAGCAGCCAAAACTATAGGGGCACAGATACGCAGTATTTT.

This clone was picked up one time. CDR3 DNA sequence: TGTGCCAGCAGGGAGACTAGCGGGAAACAAGATACGCAGTATTTT. Its translation is CASRETSGKQDTQYF. This rearrangement joins TRBV2 to TRBJ2-3; 11 bases fit TRBD2. Trimming took 6 bases from V and 5 from J; bases not matched to a gene: 7. The CDR3 runs 15 residues. From germline, CDR1 is SNHLY and CDR2 FYNNEI.